This T cell receptor (beta chain) was identified in a study of kidney transplant recipient with SARS-CoV-2 infection (dated by TCRdb to the early 2020s). The time point label, as the study defines it: pre-pandemic baseline sample and day 111 after first positive SARS-CoV-2 test. The sample was run on an Illumina MiSeq. Profiling of the peripheral T cell repertoire targeted human TCRbeta genes. On the authors' methods: Differential clonotype abundance was tested with beta-binomial modelling to account for variability over time. Expanded clonotypes were checked against the ImmuneCODE reference database of SARS-CoV-2-associated TCRs and mapped to regions of the viral genome. Additional analyses of the repertoire looked at TRBV gene usage, CDR3 length, CDR3 amino acid overlap between time points, clonotype abundance distributions and Jaccard similarity. TCRdb trimmed public reads at Q25 via fastp, called clones via MiXCR and kept in-frame beta chains. Rows are combined by CDR3 protein, so each entry shows the most common genes and DNA. The V and J calls follow TCRdb's processing rather than the paper's. The sample has 200,000 to 250,000 distinct CDR3 sequences on record, around 30% of them singletons. The ten top clones hold under 7.5% of the sample.

This clonotype was recorded many times. Its antigen remains unidentified. No per-base quality is available; no much larger clone lies one base away. V is reduced by 5 bases and J by 4 bases, leaving a spacing of 23 bases between them. Per the germline V gene, MNHEY is the CDR1 and SVGAGI is the CDR2. The CDR3 sequence holds 17 residues, the cysteine and phenylalanine included. Kept here is only the CDR3 DNA, which spans 51 bases and is read in frame from base 1. The sequence joins TRBV6-5 to TRBJ1-2, with the D segment identity uncertain. The sequenced sample was a blood sample, obtained at baseline and on day 111 from a kidney transplant recipient. This receptor was taken from a young adult male patient who had COVID-19 and was a kidney transplant recipient. Some T cells may derive from the graft donor when a transplant has been performed. The DNA reads TGTGCCAGCAGTCTCTGGCCGGAATGTAGAAAGACCTATGGCTACACCTTC. The translation is CASSLWPECRKTYGYTF.